This TCR beta chain was observed in a study of T cells after yellow fever vaccination. Study-level background: Those fractions that held only low numbers of cells were prepared using the SMART-Seq v4 Ultra Low Input RNA kit.

This clonotype turned up a few times. Its specificity is not known. Using its own MiXCR run on the 5' RACE reads, TCRdb lists one record per CDR3 protein. The table has over 250,000 distinct CDR3 sequences, roughly 4.3% seen once. V lost 10 bases to trimming and J lost 7 bases, with 16 bases between them. This CDR3 comprises 13 residues. The germline V gene has CDR1 MNHEY and CDR2 SVGEGT. General study points: Just a small share of clonotypes turned up in the CD4 compartment as well as the CD8 compartment.

The specimen was PBMCs, collected 5 days after the yellow fever booster vaccination. The TCR was taken from a man in his late teens or twenties who received the YFV17D yellow fever vaccine. The gene calls are TRBV6-2 or TRBV6-3 and TRBJ1-4, with D possibly matching TRBD1 (5 bases). The CDR3 bases are TGTGCCACCCTCGGCGGGGCGAGTGAAAAACTGTTTTTT. This encodes CATLGGASEKLFF.